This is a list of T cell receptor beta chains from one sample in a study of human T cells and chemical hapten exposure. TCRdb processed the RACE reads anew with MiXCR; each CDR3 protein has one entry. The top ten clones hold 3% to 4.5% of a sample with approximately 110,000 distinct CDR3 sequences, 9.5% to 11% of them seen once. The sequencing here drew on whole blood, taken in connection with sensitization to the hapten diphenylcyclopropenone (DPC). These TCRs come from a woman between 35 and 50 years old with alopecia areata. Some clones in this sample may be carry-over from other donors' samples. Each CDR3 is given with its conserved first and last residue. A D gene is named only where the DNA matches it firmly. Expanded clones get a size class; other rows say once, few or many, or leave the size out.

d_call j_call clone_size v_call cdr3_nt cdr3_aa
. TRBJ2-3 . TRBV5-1 TGCGCCAGCAGCTCCGTGACTGGGGGCTTAACAGATACGCAGTATTTT CASSSVTGGLTDTQYF
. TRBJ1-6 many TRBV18 TGTGCCAGCTCACCAAGGCAGGAGTATTCACCCCTCCACTTT CASSPRQEYSPLHF
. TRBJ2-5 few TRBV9 TGTGCCAGCAGCCCTCGCGGGGCCGAGGAGACCCAGTACTTC CASSPRGAEETQYF
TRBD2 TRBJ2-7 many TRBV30 TGTGCCTGGCGGACTAGCGGGAGTTTATACGAGCAGTACTTC CAWRTSGSLYEQYF
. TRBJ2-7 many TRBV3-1 TGTGCCAGCAGCCAAACGCGGGCCCCCGAGATGGAGCAGTACTTC CASSQTRAPEMEQYF
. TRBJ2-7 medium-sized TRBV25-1 TGTGCCAGCAGTATAACCTACGAGCAGTACTTC CASSITYEQYF
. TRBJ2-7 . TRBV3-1 TGTGCCAGCAGCCAAGGGGGTATCTACGAGCAGTACTTC CASSQGGIYEQYF
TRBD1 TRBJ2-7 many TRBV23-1 TGCGCCAGCAGTCCACGGCCTTATCGGGACAGGGGGTGCGAGCAGTACTTC CASSPRPYRDRGCEQYF
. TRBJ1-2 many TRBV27 TGTGCCAGCAGTCCTCTCCCGCCGAGGGGGGGCTACACCTTC CASSPLPPRGGYTF
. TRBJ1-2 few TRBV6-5 TGTGCCAGCAGCTATCCCAATGGAGGGGGAGGCTACACCTTC CASSYPNGGGGYTF
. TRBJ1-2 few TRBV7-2 TGTGCCAGCAGCTCGGGGACGCCCGGGGGCTATGGCTACACCTTC CASSSGTPGGYGYTF
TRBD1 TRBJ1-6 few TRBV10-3 TGTGCCATCAGTGAGGACAGGGGGAATTCACCCCTCCACTTT CAISEDRGNSPLHF
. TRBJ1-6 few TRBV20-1 TGCAGTGTCCCCCAGGAGGGGCCCCTCCACTTT CSVPQEGPLHF
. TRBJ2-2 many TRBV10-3 TGTGCCACCGGTGATCACGCGACGGGCACCGGGGAGCTGTTTTTT CATGDHATGTGELFF
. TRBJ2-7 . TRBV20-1 TGCAGTGCTAGAGATCCTTTAGATGCCACCGATACCTACGAGCAGTACTTC CSARDPLDATDTYEQYF
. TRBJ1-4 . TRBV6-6 TGTGCCAGCAGCGGGACGAGGGCTCAAAATGAAAAACTGTTTTTT CASSGTRAQNEKLFF
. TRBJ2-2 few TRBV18 TGTGCCAGCTCAGAACTAGAGTCCACCGGGGAGCTGTTTTTT CASSELESTGELFF
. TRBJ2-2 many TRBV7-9 TGTGCCAGCAGGGATGATTGGAACACCGGGGAGCTGTTTTTT CASRDDWNTGELFF
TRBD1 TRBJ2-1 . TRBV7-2 TGTGCCAGCAGCTTAGGCGGGACAGGGGGCTTTAATGAGCAGTTCTTC CASSLGGTGGFNEQFF
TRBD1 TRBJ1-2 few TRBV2 TGTGCCAGCATCCCCCCGGGGGACAGGGTTGGCTACACCTTC CASIPPGDRVGYTF
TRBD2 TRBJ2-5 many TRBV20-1 TGCAGTGCTAGACTAGCGGGTCAAGAGACCCAGTACTTC CSARLAGQETQYF
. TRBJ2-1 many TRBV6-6 TGTGCCAGCAGTCTGGGGAACTCCTACAATGAGCAGTTCTTC CASSLGNSYNEQFF
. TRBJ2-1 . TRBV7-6 TGTGCCAGCAGCTTAGCCGTTAGCTCCTACAATGAGCAGTTCTTC CASSLAVSSYNEQFF
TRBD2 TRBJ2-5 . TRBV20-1 TGCAGTGCTAGAACCGGGGGGGCTGAGACCCAGTACTTC CSARTGGAETQYF
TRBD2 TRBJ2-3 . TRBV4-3 TGCGCCAGCAGCCAAGGGGGTAGCGGGAGTGATACGCAGTATTTT CASSQGGSGSDTQYF
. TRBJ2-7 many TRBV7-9 TGTGCCAGCAGTGCCCAGGCAGTTCTCAACGAGCAGTACTTC CASSAQAVLNEQYF
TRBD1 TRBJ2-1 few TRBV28 TGTGCCAGCGGACAGGGGTCGGGTGATGAGCAGTTCTTC CASGQGSGDEQFF
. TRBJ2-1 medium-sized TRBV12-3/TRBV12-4 TGTGCCAGCAGTTTAGGTCCAGCCAATGAGCAGTTCTTC CASSLGPANEQFF
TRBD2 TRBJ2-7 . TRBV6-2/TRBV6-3 TGTGCCAGCAGTTACTCTTGGGGGGGAGAGCAGTACTTC CASSYSWGGEQYF
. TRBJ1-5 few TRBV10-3 TGCCCAAACCCCCAGGGCGCTTATAGCAATCAGCCCCAGCATTTT CPNPQGAYSNQPQHF
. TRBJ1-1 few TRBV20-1 TGCAGTGCTAGGTACGGGGCCGGGACTGAAGCTTTCTTT CSARYGAGTEAFF
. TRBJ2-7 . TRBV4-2 TGTGCCAGCAGCCAAGATCGTCTAGCGACCACCTACGAGCAGTACTTC CASSQDRLATTYEQYF
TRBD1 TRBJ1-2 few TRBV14 TGTGCCAGCAGCCATAACCGGGACAGCGTCTATGGCTACACCTTC CASSHNRDSVYGYTF
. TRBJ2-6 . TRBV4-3 TGCGCCAGCAGCCAAGACAGGACCGTCTCTGGGGCCAACGTCCTGACTTTC CASSQDRTVSGANVLTF
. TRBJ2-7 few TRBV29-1 TGCAGCGTTCGCAGGGTAAGGGACGAGCAGTACTTC CSVRRVRDEQYF
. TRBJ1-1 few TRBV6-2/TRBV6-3 TGTGCCAGCAGTTACCTTCTGGACAGCGGCAACACTGAAGCTTTCTTT CASSYLLDSGNTEAFF
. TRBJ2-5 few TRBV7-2 TGTGCCAGCAGCTTAGAGTTTATGGAGACCCAGTACTTC CASSLEFMETQYF
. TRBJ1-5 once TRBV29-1 TGCAGCGTTGGACAGCGGAATAGCAATCAGCCCCAGCATTTT CSVGQRNSNQPQHF
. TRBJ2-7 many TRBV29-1 TGCAGCGTGCGTGACAGCGCCTACGAGCAGTACTTC CSVRDSAYEQYF
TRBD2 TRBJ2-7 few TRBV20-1 TGCAGTGCTAGGCCTGGGACTAGCGTTTACGAGCAGTACTTC CSARPGTSVYEQYF